What follows describes a single T cell receptor (beta chain). Using its own MiXCR run on the 5' RACE reads, TCRdb lists one record per CDR3 protein. This sample carries 600,000 to 800,000 distinct CDR3 sequences, around 20% of them seen once, and the ten largest clones take around 4.5%. CDR1 is KGHSH, CDR2 LQKENI, per germline. The CDR3 runs 17 residues. The ends lost 3 bases at V and 2 bases at J; junction bases unmatched: 5. The data are from a study of identical twins. These data were also filed under a second study, of T cells expressing NK-cell markers.

Source material: PBMCs. This clonotype originated in a woman between 18 and 30 years old in good health. This chain joins TRBV18 and TRBJ2-6; TRBD1 agrees at 9 bases. CDR3 sequence reads: CASSPRGTGPGANVLTF. DNA for the CDR3: TGTGCCAGCTCACCCCGAGGGACAGGGCCTGGGGCCAACGTCCTGACTTTC.